These 20 T cell receptor beta chains share one sample of origin, sequenced in a study of blood T cells in healthy people across ages. Combining a sample-barcoded 5' primer with a J-beta primer mix, a second PCR ran for roughly 7 to 11 cycles. MiXCR was run by TCRdb on the 5' RACE reads, yielding one entry per CDR3 protein. The sample contains approximately 880,000 distinct CDR3 sequences, roughly 50% of which appear only once. Source material: blood. These receptors were obtained from a man aged 30 to 39 in good health.

The J gene is TRBJ2-5, the V gene TRBV20-1; no firm D call. The J call is uncertain, as TRBJ2-7 better fits the DNA end. The CDR3 spans 12 residues. CDR1 is DFQATT, CDR2 SNEGSKA, per germline (reference sequence). The CDR3 spells CRRLGQDSEQYF. The CDR3 coding sequence is TGCAGACGGTTGGGCCAAGACTCCGAGCAGTACTTC.

This chain joins TRBV5-1 and TRBJ2-3, with 7 bases lining up with TRBD1. This CDR3 contains 18 residues. Unmatched junction bases numbered 12, after V lost 2 bases and J lost 0 bases. Per germline, CDR1 SGHRS and CDR2 YFSETQ. For the CDR3, the DNA is TGCGCCAGCAGCTTCGGGCAGGGGGACCCCAGAAGCACAGATACGCAGTATTTT. Encoded protein: CASSFGQGDPRSTDTQYF.

This rearrangement joins TRBV7-2 to TRBJ2-3; TRBD2 might be the D (5 bases). Germline-derived CDR1 and CDR2 are SGHTA and FQGNSA. V was pared by 0 bases and J by 0 bases, with 13 bases between. The length of the CDR3 is 17 residues. CDR3 protein: CASSLAWGASSTDTQYF. DNA for the CDR3: TGTGCCAGCAGCTTAGCTTGGGGAGCATCTAGCACAGATACGCAGTATTTT.

This clonotype showed up just once. The chain combines TRBV12-3 or TRBV12-4 with TRBJ2-1, with D perhaps TRBD1 or TRBD2 (5 bases each). This CDR3 comprises 15 residues. V was cut by 7 bases and J by 4 bases, with 17 bases left in between. Here the CDR3 reads CASTTGTGKYNEQFF. As DNA, the CDR3 is TGTGCCAGCACAACCGGGACGGGAAAATACAATGAGCAGTTCTTC.

This clonotype occurred a few times. The CDR3 nucleotides are TGTGCCAGCAGTTACCCGCTGACTAGCGGGGGTTTAAGCACAGATACGCAGTATTTT. Translation gives CASSYPLTSGGLSTDTQYF. This chain uses TRBV6-2 or TRBV6-3 with TRBJ2-3; TRBD2 aligns across 12 bases. The CDR3 spans 19 residues. V lost 2 bases and J lost 0; bases outside the gene matches: 9. Germline assignment: CDR1 MNHEY and CDR2 SVGEGT.

This clonotype was recorded a few times. This chain connects TRBV28 to TRBJ2-5; maybe TRBD1 (6 bases). Germline V lookup: CDR1 MDHEN, CDR2 SYDVKM. The CDR3 consists of 14 residues. V lost 6 bases, J lost 6 bases, and 17 bases lay in between. CDR3 bases: TGTGCCAGCAGCCTCCCCCGGACAGCGAAGACCCAGTACTTC. This translates into CASSLPRTAKTQYF.

In this sample, this clonotype turned up many times. V gene TRBV7-9 combines with J gene TRBJ2-3; D call uncertain. Germline V gene data show CDR1 as SEHNR and CDR2 as FQNEAQ (reference sequence). The CDR3 sequence is 12 residues long. V was trimmed by 5 bases and J by 2 bases, leaving 5 bases between them. The CDR3 loop is CASSPPTDTQYF. CDR3 DNA: TGTGCCAGCAGCCCCCCCACAGATACGCAGTATTTT.

The V gene is TRBV3-1, the J gene TRBJ1-2; no clear D gene. The V and J ends lost 3 bases and 0 bases respectively, with 8 bases between them. The CDR3 spans 14 residues. Germline V gene data show CDR1 as LGHDT and CDR2 as YNNKEL (reference sequence). This CDR3 is CASSQGSTNYGYTF. Here the CDR3 DNA reads TGTGCCAGCAGCCAGGGGTCAACTAACTATGGCTACACCTTC.

This chain joins TRBV5-1 and TRBJ2-7; 7 nucleotides agree with TRBD2. The J call may be wrong; the DNA end is better matched by TRBJ2-5. The germline V gene has CDR1 SGHRS and CDR2 YFSETQ. This CDR3 contains 15 residues. CDR3 nucleotide sequence: TGCGCCAGCAGCTCCCCGGGACTAATGAAAGAGACCCAGTACTTC. The encoded protein is CASSSPGLMKETQYF.

This clonotype has just a few counts. The rearrangement uses TRBV9 and TRBJ1-2; no definite D call. CDR1 is SGDLS, CDR2 YYNGEE, per germline. The germline V and J ends were trimmed by 0 bases and 2 bases, with 11 bases remaining between them. The CDR3 runs 15 residues. CDR3: CASSVEPGNNYGYTF. DNA for the CDR3: TGTGCCAGCAGCGTAGAGCCGGGTAACAACTATGGCTACACCTTC.

This clonotype was observed a handful of times. One junction end does not reproduce the germline sequence, and a read error may be involved. This sequence joins TRBV6-2 or TRBV6-3 and TRBJ2-7; maybe TRBD2 (5 bases). CDR1 and CDR2 (germline): MNHEY, SVGEGT. CDR3 length: 14 residues. CDR3 amino acids: CSSVIVAGSYEQYF. CDR3 bases: TGCTCCTCAGTAATTGTGGCGGGCTCCTACGAGCAGTACTTC.

The CDR3 nucleotides read TGTGCCAGCAGCCAAGTGGAGGGTGAGAACACTGAAGCTTTCTTT. It encodes CASSQVEGENTEAFF. This sequence joins TRBV4-2 and TRBJ1-1; D not resolved. Germline CDR1 reads LGHNA; CDR2 reads YNFKEQ. This CDR3 has 15 residues. V shed 1 base and J shed 1 base, with 10 bases lying between them.

Only a few counts were recorded for this clonotype. The CDR3 sequence is CASSPGTKAEQYF. The CDR3 DNA reads TGTGCCAGCAGTCCGGGGACAAAGGCAGAGCAGTACTTC. V gene TRBV28 combines with J gene TRBJ2-5, with D possibly matching TRBD1 (6 bases). CDR3 length: 13 residues. The germline CDR1 and CDR2 sequences are MDHEN and SYDVKM. Trimming took 5 bases from V and 11 from J, leaving 18 bases between them.

This clonotype was seen more than once but under ten times. The CDR3: CSVEDHGGGYGYTF. DNA of the CDR3: TGCAGCGTTGAAGATCATGGTGGTGGCTATGGCTACACCTTC. The chain uses TRBV29-1 and TRBJ1-2, with D hard to call. Germline lookup yields CDR1 SQVTM and CDR2 ANQGSEA. CDR3 length: 14 residues. V dropped 0 bases and J dropped 4 bases, with 12 bases sitting between them.

The J gene is TRBJ2-1, the V gene TRBV12-3 or TRBV12-4; 8 bases agree with TRBD2. This CDR3 comprises 15 residues. Trimming at V came to 2 bases and at J to 6 bases, leaving 6 bases not matched to a gene. The CDR3 bases are TGTGCCAGCAGTTTACTTGGTAGCGGGGCCAATGAGCAGTTCTTC. The encoded protein is CASSLLGSGANEQFF.

Of note for this clonotype: Sequence at one end of the junction differs from germline and may be a read error. The chain combines TRBV12-3 or TRBV12-4 with TRBJ1-2, with no clear D. This CDR3 spans 15 amino acids. The CDR3, as DNA: TGTACCAGCAGTTTCGGGCGCCTGGACCACTATGGCTACACCTTC. It encodes CTSSFGRLDHYGYTF.

The chain joins TRBV24-1 to TRBJ2-1; D is unresolved. Germline values: CDR1 KGHDR, CDR2 SFDVKD. The CDR3 covers 12 residues. The V gene lost 4 bases and the J gene lost 4 bases, with 4 bases spanning the gap. The CDR3 reads CATSDQYNEQFF. CDR3 nucleotide sequence: TGTGCCACCAGTGACCAATACAATGAGCAGTTCTTC.

This rearrangement joins TRBV6-6 to TRBJ2-7; no reliable D call. The CDR3 extends over 12 amino acids. Germline V lookup: CDR1 MNHNY, CDR2 SVGAGI (reference sequence). V was cut by 6 bases and J by 9 bases, with 15 bases left in between. In DNA form, the CDR3 reads TGTGCCAGCAGCCCCCAGGCTAACGGGCAGTACTTC. Its translation: CASSPQANGQYF.

This clonotype appeared once. The rearrangement links TRBV2 to TRBJ2-3, with 7 bases matching TRBD2. The V gene end was trimmed by 7 bases and the J gene end by 2 bases; junction bases not matched to a gene: 9. The CDR3 loop spans 15 amino acids. Germline V lookup: CDR1 SNHLY, CDR2 FYNNEI. This CDR3 reads CASIQRDADTDTQYF. For the CDR3, the DNA is TGTGCCAGCATCCAGCGGGACGCCGACACAGATACGCAGTATTTT.

The genes are TRBV20-1 and TRBJ2-1; no reliable D call. Between the trimmed V and J ends, which lost 8 bases and 6 bases, there was a span of 8 bases. CDR3 length: 10 amino acids. The V gene's germline CDR1 is DFQATT and CDR2 SNEGSKA (reference sequence). The CDR3 here is CSYGVNEQFF. CDR3 coding DNA: TGCAGTTACGGCGTCAATGAGCAGTTCTTC.